These 28 T cell receptor beta chains were all obtained from the same sample, sequenced in a study of blood T cell repertoires in COVID-19. Assay used: immunoSEQ multiplex PCR; TCRdb lists only in-frame clones, some missing. This sample has 300,000 to 400,000 clones, with about nine tenths found just once. Sequencing input: peripheral blood. The receptor set was obtained from a woman younger than 45 with COVID-19, enrolled during active disease.

The genes are TRBV30 and TRBJ1-1; D is uncertain. V was trimmed by 7 bases and J by 6 bases, leaving 15 bases between them. The germline V gene encodes CDR1 GTSNPN and CDR2 SVGIG (reference sequence). The CDR3 covers 12 residues. CDR3: CASEPEAPEAFF. The CDR3 region has the DNA TGTGCCTCCGAACCGGAGGCTCCTGAAGCTTTCTTT.

The V call is TRBV6-5, the J call TRBJ1-1; D gene unclear. The length of the CDR3 is 14 residues. Germline-derived CDR1 and CDR2 are MNHEY and SVGAGI. The germline V and J ends were trimmed by 0 bases and 7 bases, with 12 bases remaining between them. CDR3 residues: CASSYSERGVEAFF. CDR3 DNA: TGTGCCAGCAGTTACTCGGAGCGGGGAGTTGAAGCTTTCTTT.

This clone was seen once. The chain employs TRBV30 and TRBJ1-5; 11 nucleotides match TRBD1. Trimming took 5 bases from V and 2 from J; bases not matched to a gene: 8. The CDR3 is 16 residues long. The V gene's germline CDR1 is GTSNPN and CDR2 SVGIG (reference sequence). The CDR3 coding sequence is TGTGCCTGGCAATTACCGGGACAGGGGGGCAATCAGCCCCAGCATTTT. Protein product: CAWQLPGQGGNQPQHF.

The gene calls are TRBV23-1 and TRBJ1-5, with 9 nucleotides matching TRBD1. TRBV23-1 has ORF status, its function being uncertain. The length of the CDR3 is 15 residues. The V and J ends lost 6 bases and 5 bases, in that order; junction bases with no gene match: 8. This chain's CDR3 is CASSQLTGGDQPQHF. The CDR3 coding sequence is TGCGCCAGCAGCCAACTGACAGGGGGGGATCAGCCCCAGCATTTT.

The chain links TRBV7-2 to TRBJ1-5; weak D call: TRBD1 (5 bases). V lost 5 bases and J 4 bases, leaving 15 bases between the germline ends. CDR3 size: 15 residues. Germline V gene data show CDR1 as SGHTA and CDR2 as FQGNSA. The CDR3 DNA sequence: TGTGCCAGCAGCCAGCAGGGAGGCATAAATCAGCCCCAGCATTTT. This translates into CASSQQGGINQPQHF.

As for this clone: Its ends do not fully match the called genes, so a read error is possible. V usage is TRBV18 and J usage is TRBJ2-1; a possible D gene is TRBD1 (5 bases). CDR3 length equals 12 residues. The germline V gene has CDR1 KGHSH and CDR2 LQKENI. CDR3: CASSPLAEGALF. CDR3 in DNA: TGTGCCAGCTCACCACTGGCCGAAGGGGCCCTCTTC.

This sequence joins TRBV5-4 and TRBJ1-4; D ambiguous. The CDR3 spans 13 residues. Trimming pared 4 bases from V and 10 bases from J, leaving 14 bases between. In germline, CDR1 is SGHNT, CDR2 YYREEE (reference sequence). CDR3 amino acids: CASSPDREGKLFF. The CDR3 DNA follows: TGTGCCAGCAGCCCAGACCGGGAGGGAAAACTGTTTTTT.

This chain uses TRBV9 with TRBJ1-4; 9 bases align to TRBD1. The CDR3 runs 15 residues. The germline gives CDR1 SGDLS, CDR2 YYNGEE. V lost 4 bases, J lost 7 bases, and 8 bases stayed unmatched. CDR3 DNA: TGTGCCAGCAGCACTGGGACAGGGCATCTTGAAAAACTGTTTTTT. The encoded protein is CASSTGTGHLEKLFF.

The CDR3 DNA reads as TGTGCCAGCAGCTTATCAGGGATTGTGGGCTACACCTTC. As protein: CASSLSGIVGYTF. V and J are TRBV7-6 and TRBJ1-2, with TRBD1 as a possible D gene (5 bases). In germline, CDR1 is SGHVS, CDR2 FNYEAQ. V lost 2 bases and J 8 bases, leaving 12 bases between the germline ends. This CDR3 contains 13 residues. Combining the CDR3 with reference TRBV7-6 and TRBJ1-2 gives the whole variable domain GAGVSQSPRYKVTKRGQDVALRCDPISGHVSLYWYRQALGQGPEFLTYFNYEAQQDKSGLPNDRFSAERPEGSISTLTIQRTEQRDSAMYRCASSLSGIVGYTFGSGTRLTVV.

The CDR3 here is CASSEALLAIETEAFF. DNA for the CDR3: TGTGCCAGCAGTGAAGCGCTGCTTGCTATCGAGACTGAAGCTTTCTTT. The chain has TRBV2 and TRBJ1-1; D unresolved. Germline V gene sequence: CDR1 SNHLY, CDR2 FYNNEI. The CDR3 consists of 16 residues. Trimming stripped 0 bases from V and 5 bases from J, with 16 bases between.

This clone was observed a few times. The gene calls are TRBV24-1 and TRBJ2-2, with D perhaps TRBD1 (5 bases). This CDR3 is 17 amino acids long. V was clipped by 5 bases and J by 4 bases, with 19 bases between them. Per germline, CDR1 KGHDR and CDR2 SFDVKD. Here the CDR3 reads CATSVPAGPKSTGELFF. CDR3 bases: TGTGCCACCAGTGTCCCCGCAGGGCCCAAGTCCACCGGGGAGCTGTTTTTT.

The chain links TRBV2 to TRBJ1-6; possibly TRBD1 for D (5 bases). The V gene's germline CDR1 is SNHLY and CDR2 FYNNEI. The CDR3 is 15 amino acids. Trimming took off 7 bases at V and 6 bases at J, with 16 bases between the two ends. In DNA, the CDR3 is TGTGCCAGCACTCAAACGGGGGTGGGTAATTCACCCCTCCACTTT. This encodes CASTQTGVGNSPLHF.

This chain uses TRBV19 with TRBJ1-1; tentatively, D is TRBD1 (5 bases). From germline, CDR1 is LNHDA and CDR2 SQIVND (reference sequence). The CDR3 length is 14 residues. V lost 7 bases, J lost 1 base, and 13 bases lay in between. The CDR3 here is CASTFGGGNTEAFF. The CDR3 nucleotides are TGTGCCAGTACCTTTGGGGGAGGGAACACTGAAGCTTTCTTT.

On this clone: At one of its ends the junction is not consistent with the germline gene, which may arise from a read error. The chain employs TRBV11-2 and TRBJ2-1; 7 nucleotides align to TRBD1. This CDR3 has 12 amino acids. CDR1 is SGHAT, CDR2 FQNNGV, per germline. For the CDR3, the DNA is TGTGCCAGCAGATTAGGGGGCAGTGAGCAGTTCTTC. Encoded protein: CASRLGGSEQFF. Supplemented by reference TRBV11-2 and TRBJ2-1, the full variable domain reads EAGVAQSPRYKIIEKRQSVAFWCNPISGHATLYWYQQILGQGPKLLIQFQNNGVVDDSQLPKDRFSAERLKGVDSTLKIQPAKLEDSAVYLCASRLGGSEQFFGPGTRLTVL.

V is TRBV29-1 and J is TRBJ1-1; D not resolved. The ends were cut back, 6 bases at V and 3 bases at J, with 14 bases in the middle. Germline CDR1 and CDR2: SQVTM and ANQGSEA. The CDR3 has 13 residues. The CDR3 protein is CSVKGSTYTEAFF. The DNA for the CDR3 is TGCAGCGTAAAAGGGAGCACCTACACTGAAGCTTTCTTT.

V is TRBV5-4 and J is TRBJ1-6, with 12 bases matching TRBD1. From germline, CDR1 is SGHNT and CDR2 YYREEE (reference sequence). Losses at the gene ends were 4 bases for V and 7 bases for J; bases not matched to a gene: 12. This CDR3 contains 18 residues. Here the CDR3 reads CASSIGTGGPLRNSPLHF. For the CDR3, the DNA is TGTGCCAGCAGCATCGGGACAGGGGGCCCCTTAAGGAATTCACCCCTCCACTTT.

This clone came up once. The J gene is TRBJ1-2, the V gene TRBV6-6; a weak D match, TRBD1 (6 bases). CDR3 length equals 15 residues. Germline-derived CDR1 and CDR2 are MNHNY and SVGAGI (reference sequence). Trimming shortened V by 2 bases and J by 4 bases, and 14 bases separated the two germline ends. CDR3 bases: TGTGCCAGCAGTTACCCTACACAGGGTCTCTATGGCTACACCTTC. Translation: CASSYPTQGLYGYTF.

The chain uses TRBV2 and TRBJ2-3; 12 bases fit TRBD1. Trimming cost V 6 bases and J 5 bases; bases outside gene matches: 21. Germline loops: CDR1 SNHLY, CDR2 FYNNEI. This CDR3 is 20 amino acids long. The DNA for the CDR3 is TGTGCCAGCAGATCCCCCGGGACAGGGGGCTCCTATGCGACAGAAGATACGCAGTATTTT. Translation: CASRSPGTGGSYATEDTQYF. Full variable domain (remainder filled in from reference TRBV2 and TRBJ2-3): EPEVTQTPSHQVTQMGQEVILRCVPISNHLYFYWYRQILGQKVEFLVSFYNNEISEKSEIFDDQFSVERPDGSNFTLKIRSTKLEDSAMYFCASRSPGTGGSYATEDTQYFGPGTRLTVL.

Only one count was recorded for this clone. V is TRBV7-9 and J is TRBJ1-2, with 9 bases that match TRBD1. J lost 3 bases, V lost 0 bases, and 8 bases had no gene match. Per germline, CDR1 SEHNR and CDR2 FQNEAQ (reference sequence). The CDR3 is 17 amino acids. The CDR3 sequence is CASSLAWGQGADYGYTF. The CDR3 DNA sequence: TGTGCCAGCAGCTTAGCTTGGGGACAGGGAGCGGACTATGGCTACACCTTC.

The chain is built from TRBV19 and TRBJ1-5; 7 bases are shared with TRBD1. V lost 5 bases, J lost 6 bases, and 7 bases stayed unmatched. The germline CDR1 and CDR2 sequences are LNHDA and SQIVND (reference sequence). The CDR3 runs 14 residues. CDR3 loop: CASSHDRAGQPQHF. CDR3 sequence (DNA): TGTGCCAGTAGTCATGACAGGGCGGGTCAGCCCCAGCATTTT.

With respect to this clone: The same CDR3 is also encoded by other DNA sequences in this sample. The rearrangement links TRBV5-1 to TRBJ1-1; D unclear. Germline assignment: CDR1 SGHRS and CDR2 YFSETQ. V dropped 2 bases and J dropped 0 bases, with 5 bases sitting between them. The CDR3 contains 13 residues. The CDR3 region is CASSFTVNTEAFF. In DNA form, the CDR3 reads TGCGCCAGCAGCTTTACAGTGAACACTGAAGCTTTCTTT.

The chain carries TRBV3-1 (or the pseudogene TRBV3-2) and TRBJ2-7; 8 bases fit TRBD2. Germline V gene lookup returns CDR1 LGHDT and CDR2 YNNKEL (reference sequence). The J segment lost 0 bases and the V segment lost 4 bases, leaving 5 bases of the junction unmatched. This CDR3 contains 15 residues. The CDR3 DNA follows: TGTGCCAGCAGCCTGGGACTAGGGAGCTCCTACGAGCAGTACTTC. This codes for CASSLGLGSSYEQYF.

V usage is TRBV4-1 and J usage is TRBJ2-7; TRBD2 is a possible D gene (6 bases). Germline assignment: CDR1 MGHRA and CDR2 YSYEKL. The V gene lost 0 bases and the J gene lost 3 bases, with 12 bases spanning the gap. This CDR3 region has 15 residues. The CDR3 DNA is TGCGCCAGCAGCCAAGACAGAGGTAGCGGCTACGAGCAGTACTTC. It translates to CASSQDRGSGYEQYF.

The gene calls are TRBV27 and TRBJ1-1; D is uncertain. V was pared by 5 bases and J by 0 bases, with 7 bases between. This CDR3 is 13 amino acids long. Germline V gene lookup returns CDR1 MNHEY and CDR2 SMNVEV (reference sequence). CDR3 in amino acids: CASSPILNTEAFF. CDR3 in DNA: TGTGCCAGCAGTCCCATCCTGAACACTGAAGCTTTCTTT.

The CDR3: CASSTGISSGYTF. In DNA form, the CDR3 reads TGTGCCAGCAGCACAGGGATTTCGTCGGGCTACACCTTC. The gene calls are TRBV3-1 (or the pseudogene TRBV3-2) and TRBJ1-2; possible D gene TRBD1, 6 bases. Germline assignment: CDR1 LGHDT and CDR2 YNNKEL (reference sequence). CDR3 size: 13 residues. Trimming pared 5 bases from V and 8 bases from J, leaving 15 bases between.

This clone occurred once. This chain joins TRBV3-1 (or the pseudogene TRBV3-2) and TRBJ1-6; D unclear. The CDR3 extends over 18 amino acids. Germline assignment: CDR1 LGHDT and CDR2 YNNKEL (reference sequence). Trimming pared 4 bases from V and 0 bases from J, leaving 16 bases between. The CDR3 DNA is TGTGCCAGCAGCCGTAGCCGTGCGGGAAGCTCCTATAATTCACCCCTCCACTTT. It translates to CASSRSRAGSSYNSPLHF.

This clone was counted once. V and J are TRBV28 and TRBJ2-2; TRBD2 matches 8 bases. CDR1 MDHEN and CDR2 SYDVKM come from the germline V gene. CDR3 length: 17 residues. V shed 8 bases, J shed 0 bases, and the junction held 11 bases outside the gene matches. The CDR3: CASCHGGGLANTGELFF. The CDR3 nucleotides read TGTGCCAGCTGCCACGGGGGGGGGCTCGCGAACACCGGGGAGCTGTTTTTT.

The chain has TRBV6-1 and TRBJ2-5; D gene unclear. The germline V gene has CDR1 MNHNS and CDR2 SASEGT. Trimming left V 2 bases short and J 2 bases short, with 6 bases between. This CDR3 is 13 amino acids long. CDR3 DNA: TGTGCCAGCAGTGAACTTACACAAGAGACCCAGTACTTC. Encoded protein: CASSELTQETQYF.